A selection of T cell receptor beta chains follows, all from one sample in a study of CD8+ T cells in alopecia areata. Libraries were prepared by immunoSEQ multiplex PCR; TCRdb keeps only in-frame clonotypes and omits some of them. This table holds 150,000 to 200,000 clones, around three fifths found once. Source: CD4+ T cells sorted from blood, taken around week 50, from a patient treated with tofacitinib. These receptors were obtained from a human donor with alopecia areata. Both conserved end residues are part of each CDR3. D genes are given only for firm matches. Clone size appears in some rows only: once, few, many, or a class for an expanded clone.

j_gene: TRBJ1-5
v_gene: TRBV30
abundance: .
d_gene: .
CDR3aa: CAWSVASRQPQHF
CDR3nt: TGTGCCTGGAGTGTAGCATCCCGGCAGCCCCAGCATTTT

j_gene: TRBJ2-6
v_gene: TRBV5-1
abundance: .
d_gene: .
CDR3aa: CASSGVASGANVLTF
CDR3nt: TGCGCCAGCAGCGGGGTGGCCTCTGGGGCCAACGTCCTGACTTTC

j_gene: TRBJ1-2
v_gene: TRBV5-1
abundance: .
d_gene: TRBD1
CDR3aa: CASSPGQGYGYTF
CDR3nt: TGCGCCAGCAGCCCGGGACAGGGGTATGGCTACACCTTC

j_gene: TRBJ2-2
v_gene: TRBV7-2
abundance: few
d_gene: .
CDR3aa: CASSLGLGNTGELFF
CDR3nt: TGTGCCAGCAGCCTCGGACTGGGGAACACCGGGGAGCTGTTTTTT

j_gene: TRBJ2-5
v_gene: TRBV15
abundance: .
d_gene: .
CDR3aa: CATSRDLQVDNQETQYF
CDR3nt: TGTGCCACCAGCAGAGATCTCCAAGTGGACAATCAAGAGACCCAGTACTTC

j_gene: TRBJ1-1
v_gene: TRBV9
abundance: .
d_gene: TRBD1
CDR3aa: CASSVGYRAGGTEAFF
CDR3nt: TGTGCCAGCAGCGTAGGGTACAGGGCAGGGGGCACTGAAGCTTTCTTT

j_gene: TRBJ1-2
v_gene: TRBV27
abundance: .
d_gene: .
CDR3aa: CASSPVDRRGYTF
CDR3nt: TGTGCCAGCAGTCCCGTGGACCGGCGGGGCTACACCTTC

j_gene: TRBJ2-1
v_gene: TRBV7-9
abundance: .
d_gene: .
CDR3aa: CASSFVTGYNEQFF
CDR3nt: TGTGCCAGCAGCTTCGTTACAGGGTACAATGAGCAGTTCTTC

j_gene: TRBJ2-3
v_gene: TRBV2
abundance: .
d_gene: TRBD2
CDR3aa: CATSRGLADTQYF
CDR3nt: TGTGCCACGAGCCGGGGACTAGCAGATACGCAGTATTTT

j_gene: TRBJ2-2
v_gene: TRBV5-1
abundance: .
d_gene: TRBD1
CDR3aa: CASRDRGLKRVGELFF
CDR3nt: TGCGCCAGCCGGGACAGGGGCCTCAAAAGAGTCGGGGAGCTGTTTTTT

j_gene: TRBJ2-7
v_gene: TRBV11-2
abundance: .
d_gene: TRBD1
CDR3aa: CASSYPRDRVFTYEQYF
CDR3nt: TGTGCCAGCAGCTATCCCCGGGACAGGGTTTTTACCTACGAGCAGTACTTC

j_gene: TRBJ1-2
v_gene: TRBV5-6
abundance: .
d_gene: .
CDR3aa: CASRLGTVEGYTF
CDR3nt: TGTGCCAGCAGGCTCGGTACAGTTGAAGGCTACACCTTC

j_gene: TRBJ1-1
v_gene: TRBV30
abundance: once
d_gene: TRBD1
CDR3aa: CAWTQRLQGGIEAFF
CDR3nt: TGTGCCTGGACCCAAAGGCTACAAGGGGGCATTGAAGCTTTCTTT

j_gene: TRBJ2-7
v_gene: TRBV7-6
abundance: .
d_gene: TRBD1
CDR3aa: CASSPQTGSYEQYF
CDR3nt: TGTGCCAGCAGCCCCCAGACAGGGTCCTACGAGCAGTACTTC

j_gene: TRBJ2-1
v_gene: TRBV19
abundance: .
d_gene: .
CDR3aa: CASSKTTWRDNNEQFF
CDR3nt: TGTGCCAGTAGCAAAACAACCTGGCGGGATAACAATGAGCAGTTCTTC

j_gene: TRBJ1-1
v_gene: TRBV6-5
abundance: .
d_gene: .
CDR3aa: CASSFKGWTEAFF
CDR3nt: TGTGCCAGCAGTTTTAAGGGTTGGACTGAAGCTTTCTTT

j_gene: TRBJ1-1
v_gene: TRBV30
abundance: .
d_gene: .
CDR3aa: CAWSKLNTEAFF
CDR3nt: TGTGCCTGGAGTAAGTTGAACACTGAAGCTTTCTTT

j_gene: TRBJ1-2
v_gene: TRBV20-1
abundance: .
d_gene: .
CDR3aa: CSANREGYTF
CDR3nt: TGCAGTGCGAACAGGGAAGGCTACACCTTC

j_gene: TRBJ1-1
v_gene: TRBV30
abundance: .
d_gene: .
CDR3aa: CAWSVRGNTEAFF
CDR3nt: TGTGCCTGGAGTGTAAGGGGGAACACTGAAGCTTTCTTT

j_gene: TRBJ2-7
v_gene: TRBV28
abundance: .
d_gene: TRBD1
CDR3aa: CASSSYRGTYEQYF
CDR3nt: TGTGCCAGCAGTTCTTACAGGGGTACCTACGAGCAGTACTTC

j_gene: TRBJ2-1
v_gene: TRBV10-3
abundance: few
d_gene: .
CDR3aa: CAISERAGTGYNEQFF
CDR3nt: TGTGCCATCAGTGAGCGGGCAGGGACTGGTTACAATGAGCAGTTCTTC

j_gene: TRBJ2-1
v_gene: TRBV15
abundance: .
d_gene: TRBD2
CDR3aa: CATSRDRVLAGGTHVF
CDR3nt: TGTGCCACCAGCAGAGATCGCGTCCTAGCGGGGGGGACCCACGTCTTC

j_gene: TRBJ2-5
v_gene: TRBV20-1
abundance: few
d_gene: .
CDR3aa: CSAELEETQYF
CDR3nt: TGCAGTGCCGAACTCGAGGAGACCCAGTACTTC

j_gene: TRBJ1-1
v_gene: TRBV29-1
abundance: few
d_gene: TRBD1
CDR3aa: CSIGQGGTEAFF
CDR3nt: TGCAGCATCGGACAGGGGGGAACTGAAGCTTTCTTT

j_gene: TRBJ1-1
v_gene: TRBV5-6
abundance: few
d_gene: TRBD1
CDR3aa: CASSSFRGLMDTEAFF
CDR3nt: TGTGCCAGCAGCTCATTCAGGGGGCTAATGGACACTGAAGCTTTCTTT

j_gene: TRBJ2-5
v_gene: TRBV29-1
abundance: .
d_gene: TRBD2
CDR3aa: CSVPLAGVGETQYF
CDR3nt: TGCAGCGTCCCCCTAGCGGGGGTGGGTGAGACCCAGTACTTC

j_gene: TRBJ2-5
v_gene: TRBV13
abundance: .
d_gene: .
CDR3aa: CASSLLGLETQYF
CDR3nt: TGTGCCAGCAGCTTACTGGGGCTAGAGACCCAGTACTTC

j_gene: TRBJ2-5
v_gene: TRBV29-1
abundance: .
d_gene: .
CDR3aa: CSVTQGSGETQYF
CDR3nt: TGCAGCGTTACTCAGGGTTCTGGAGAGACCCAGTACTTC

j_gene: TRBJ2-5
v_gene: TRBV30
abundance: .
d_gene: TRBD1
CDR3aa: CAWSKLGQGKGTQYF
CDR3nt: TGTGCCTGGTCCAAATTGGGACAGGGGAAAGGGACCCAGTACTTC

j_gene: TRBJ1-5
v_gene: TRBV30
abundance: once
d_gene: .
CDR3aa: CAWEDGPNQPQHF
CDR3nt: TGTGCCTGGGAGGACGGACCCAATCAGCCCCAGCATTTT

j_gene: TRBJ1-2
v_gene: TRBV7-2
abundance: .
d_gene: .
CDR3aa: CASSPEGGHGYTF
CDR3nt: TGTGCCAGCAGCCCAGAGGGGGGGCATGGCTACACCTTC

j_gene: TRBJ2-3
v_gene: TRBV11-2
abundance: .
d_gene: .
CDR3aa: CASSPRRGAGDTQYF
CDR3nt: TGTGCCAGCAGCCCCCGCCGGGGGGCAGGGGATACGCAGTATTTT